Shown below are 24 T cell receptor beta chains from a single sample sequenced in a study of a mutant IDH1 vaccine in newly diagnosed glioma. These receptors are not linked to any known antigen. TCRdb's copy holds only in-frame clones and misses some; the assay was immunoSEQ multiplex PCR. The table shows 30,000 to 40,000 clones, with 50% to 60% occurring only once. Described time point: week 5, during vaccination. Mutant IDH1 20-mer peptide, at 300 ug, made up each vaccine dose, with topical imiquimod. This material consisted of PBMCs, taken from a glioma patient whose treatment included an IDH1 peptide vaccine. The receptors originated from a woman younger than 35 with glioma.

The CDR3 loop is CASRPQGAYGYTF. CDR3 bases: TGTGCCAGCAGGCCACAGGGGGCGTATGGCTACACCTTC. V usage is TRBV6-1 and J usage is TRBJ1-2; 9 bases fit TRBD1. Losses at the gene ends were 6 bases for V and 5 bases for J; bases not matched to a gene: 4. The germline gives CDR1 MNHNS, CDR2 SASEGT. The CDR3 loop spans 13 amino acids.

The V gene is TRBV7-2, the J gene TRBJ1-1, with D possibly being TRBD1 (5 bases). This CDR3 comprises 13 residues. Germline assignment: CDR1 SGHTA and CDR2 FQGNSA. The V end lost 2 bases, the J end lost 4 bases, and 8 bases lay between the germline ends. The DNA for the CDR3 is TGTGCCAGCAGCTTACAGGGCGGCACTGAAGCTTTCTTT. It is translated as CASSLQGGTEAFF.

V gene TRBV25-1 combines with J gene TRBJ2-1; D might be TRBD2 (5 bases). CDR3 length: 16 amino acids. Germline CDR1 MGHDK, CDR2 SYGVNS. With 1 base removed from V and 6 bases from J, the gap between germline ends came to 16 bases. CDR3 in amino acids: CASSEFRGRTINEQFF. The CDR3 region has the DNA TGTGCCAGCAGTGAATTTCGAGGGAGAACTATCAATGAGCAGTTCTTC.

Only a few counts were recorded for this clone. The rearrangement links TRBV18 to TRBJ1-6; TRBD1 matches at 8 bases. CDR1 is KGHSH, CDR2 LQKENI, per germline. CDR3 length: 15 residues. The junction had 8 bases not matched to a gene; V was cut back by 3 bases and J by 10 bases. Here the CDR3 DNA reads TGTGCCAGCTCACCTCCGGGACAGGCGGGATCACCCCTCCACTTT. Amino acids: CASSPPGQAGSPLHF.

The CDR3 loop is CASSFIGGAETQYF. The CDR3 nucleotides are TGTGCCAGCAGTTTCATAGGGGGAGCGGAGACCCAGTACTTC. The J gene is TRBJ2-5, the V gene TRBV27, with D maybe TRBD1 (6 bases). The CDR3 spans 14 residues. Germline CDR1 reads MNHEY; CDR2 reads SMNVEV (reference sequence). V was clipped by 3 bases and J by 5 bases, with 13 bases between them.

The J gene is TRBJ2-5, the V gene TRBV4-2; possibly TRBD2 for D (5 bases). The CDR3 length is 14 residues. The V gene's germline CDR1 is LGHNA and CDR2 YNFKEQ. V dropped 1 base and J dropped 4 bases, with 10 bases sitting between them. The CDR3 DNA is TGTGCCAGCAGCCAAGGAACTAGTTCAGAGACCCAGTACTTC. Translation: CASSQGTSSETQYF.

This clone was seen a handful of times. This chain joins TRBV5-6 and TRBJ1-5; unclear D gene. The CDR3 covers 14 residues. Trimming stripped 2 bases from V and 2 bases from J, with 8 bases between. Germline V gene lookup returns CDR1 SGHDT and CDR2 YYEEEE. The CDR3 loop is CASSFEGGNQPQHF. CDR3 in DNA: TGTGCCAGCAGCTTCGAGGGAGGCAATCAGCCCCAGCATTTT.

This clone came up a few times. This sequence joins TRBV7-9 and TRBJ1-1; D is ambiguous. This CDR3 is 13 amino acids long. V lost 7 bases to trimming and J lost 0 bases, with 9 bases between them. CDR1 is SEHNR, CDR2 FQNEAQ, per germline (reference sequence). The CDR3 DNA is TGTGCCAGCACTGCGGGGTTGAACACTGAAGCTTTCTTT. Translated, it gives CASTAGLNTEAFF. Full variable domain (remainder filled in from reference TRBV7-9 and TRBJ1-1): DTGVSQNPRHKITKRGQNVTFRCDPISEHNRLYWYRQTLGQGPEFLTYFQNEAQLEKSRLLSDRFSAERPKGSFSTLEIQRTEQGDSAMYLCASTAGLNTEAFFGQGTRLTVV.

This clone is labeled as medium-sized. The V gene is TRBV6-6, the J gene TRBJ2-1; D is undetermined. The germline V and J ends were trimmed by 4 bases and 2 bases, with 9 bases remaining between them. CDR1 and CDR2 (germline): MNHNY, SVGAGI (reference sequence). The CDR3 extends over 14 amino acids. The CDR3 region is CASSSPGTYNEQFF. CDR3 in DNA: TGTGCCAGCAGTTCGCCTGGGACCTACAATGAGCAGTTCTTC.

The genes are TRBV27 and TRBJ2-2; possibly TRBD2 for D (7 bases). CDR3 length: 17 amino acids. The germline V gene encodes CDR1 MNHEY and CDR2 SMNVEV (reference sequence). V gave up 2 bases and J gave up 5 bases, with 18 bases separating them. The chain's CDR3 is CASSLRDGGRRTGELFF. Written as DNA, the CDR3 is TGTGCCAGCAGTTTAAGGGACGGGGGGCGCAGGACCGGGGAGCTGTTTTTT.

The rearrangement links TRBV4-2 to TRBJ2-1; D gene unclear. V was pared by 0 bases and J by 0 bases, with 6 bases between. The CDR3 is 15 residues long. Germline CDR1 is LGHNA and CDR2 is YNFKEQ. The CDR3 bases are TGTGCCAGCAGCCAAGATCCGGGCTCCTACAATGAGCAGTTCTTC. This encodes CASSQDPGSYNEQFF.

The chain combines TRBV5-8 with TRBJ2-1; D is ambiguous. This CDR3 region has 17 residues. Looked up from germline, CDR1 is SGHTS and CDR2 is YDEGEE. Deletions cut 1 base from V and 5 bases from J, with 19 bases between. The CDR3 DNA reads as TGTGCCAGCAGCTTGTTGTTAGGTGTCGACAAGAACAATGAGCAGTTCTTC. Encoded protein: CASSLLLGVDKNNEQFF.

The chain carries TRBV5-3 and TRBJ2-1; TRBD2 is a possible D gene (5 bases). TRBV5-3 is reported as an ORF; its role is uncertain. The CDR3 contains 14 residues. The germline V and J ends were trimmed by 7 bases and 6 bases, with 17 bases remaining between them. The CDR3 DNA sequence: TGTGCCAGACCTAGACCCGGGAACCCCAATGAGCAGTTCTTC. Protein product: CARPRPGNPNEQFF.

There are a few counts of this clone. The chain combines TRBV6-5 with TRBJ2-3; maybe TRBD2 (6 bases). CDR3 length: 16 residues. Germline loops: CDR1 MNHEY, CDR2 SVGAGI. V lost 3 bases, J lost 4 bases, and 17 bases lay in between. The CDR3 coding sequence is TGTGCCAGCAGTTATGACGCTCGGAGGGCCGCAGATACGCAGTATTTT. Translating it yields CASSYDARRAADTQYF.

This chain uses TRBV18 with TRBJ2-7; 9 bases match TRBD1. Trimming took 0 bases from V and 0 from J; bases not matched to a gene: 3. Germline loops: CDR1 KGHSH, CDR2 LQKENI. The CDR3 is 16 residues long. The CDR3 DNA is TGTGCCAGCTCACCACCGACAGGGGGAAGCTCCTACGAGCAGTACTTC. It encodes CASSPPTGGSSYEQYF.

The chain uses TRBV12-5 and TRBJ1-1; D perhaps matches TRBD1 (6 bases). V dropped 2 bases and J dropped 4 bases, with 17 bases sitting between them. Germline V gives CDR1 LGHNT, CDR2 FRNRAP. The CDR3 spans 16 residues. CDR3 coding DNA: TGTGCTAGTGGTTTGCCTTCACAGGGATTTGGCACTGAAGCTTTCTTT. This sequence encodes CASGLPSQGFGTEAFF.

This chain joins TRBV2 and TRBJ2-1; TRBD2 matches at 13 bases. The CDR3 has 16 residues. Germline values: CDR1 SNHLY, CDR2 FYNNEI. J lost 1 base, V lost 4 bases, and 1 base had no gene match. CDR3 DNA: TGTGCCAGCAGTGCGGGACTAGCGGGATCCTACAATGAGCAGTTCTTC. This codes for CASSAGLAGSYNEQFF.

The chain links TRBV9 to TRBJ1-5; no definite D call. V lost 4 bases and J 0 bases, leaving 11 bases between the germline ends. The CDR3 loop spans 15 amino acids. Germline values: CDR1 SGDLS, CDR2 YYNGEE. In DNA, the CDR3 is TGTGCCAGCAGCCCCGGGGAATATAGCAATCAGCCCCAGCATTTT. Translated: CASSPGEYSNQPQHF.

This rearrangement joins TRBV6-5 to TRBJ1-1, with unresolved D. The V end lost 0 bases, the J end lost 3 bases, and 8 bases lay between the germline ends. Germline loops: CDR1 MNHEY, CDR2 SVGAGI. CDR3 size: 14 residues. The CDR3 protein is CASSYSTGHTEAFF. The CDR3 nucleotides are TGTGCCAGCAGTTACTCGACGGGCCACACTGAAGCTTTCTTT.

This clone was counted only a few times. The chain uses TRBV5-6 and TRBJ1-6; weak D call: TRBD1 (6 bases). Germline V gene data show CDR1 as SGHDT and CDR2 as YYEEEE. The CDR3 loop spans 16 amino acids. Trimming cost V 4 bases and J 10 bases, with 21 bases left between them. CDR3 nucleotides: TGTGCCAGCAGCCCCAGGGGCCGGGATTGGAGATCACCCCTCCACTTT. Translation: CASSPRGRDWRSPLHF.

Of note for this clone: Compared with germline, one end of the junction differs, possibly owing to a read error. This rearrangement joins TRBV7-7 to TRBJ2-7; TRBD1 matches 9 bases. Germline V gene sequence: CDR1 SSHAT, CDR2 FNYEAQ (reference sequence). The CDR3 is made up of 14 amino acids. The CDR3 nucleotides read TGTGCTAGCAGCTTGGGACAGGGAGCATACGAGCAGTACTTC. As protein: CASSLGQGAYEQYF.

As DNA, the CDR3 is TGTGCCAGCAGCCGGGGCAGGGATCCCACAGATACGCAGTATTTT. Its translation is CASSRGRDPTDTQYF. V gene TRBV6-1 combines with J gene TRBJ2-3; TRBD1 or TRBD2 may be the D gene (5 bases each). The V gene's germline CDR1 is MNHNS and CDR2 SASEGT. The ends were cut back, 6 bases at V and 2 bases at J, with 15 bases in the middle. The CDR3 runs to 15 residues.

This chain uses TRBV6-5 with TRBJ2-1; 7 bases fit TRBD1. V dropped 7 bases and J dropped 16; count of bases not matched to a gene: 10. CDR1 MNHEY and CDR2 SVGAGI come from the germline V gene. The CDR3 consists of 11 residues. This CDR3 is CASTYQRDSFF. The DNA of the CDR3 is TGTGCCAGCACCTACCAACGGGACAGTTTCTTC.

This clone was recorded a few times. The V gene is TRBV20-1, the J gene TRBJ1-1; D not certain. Germline CDR1 is DFQATT and CDR2 is SNEGSKA (reference sequence). The CDR3 runs to 11 residues. The V end lost 6 bases, the J end lost 0 bases, and 5 bases lay between the germline ends. CDR3 coding DNA: TGCAGTGCAGGGTTGAACACTGAAGCTTTCTTT. Residues: CSAGLNTEAFF.